Listed below are T cell receptor beta chains from one sample, sequenced in a study of T cell responses to AZD1222 COVID-19 vaccine. The data were produced by immunoSEQ multiplex PCR, yet TCRdb's version contains in-frame clones alone and is incomplete. The repertoire holds about 97,000 clones, approximately 90% seen once, with under 8.5% in the top ten. Sequenced material: peripheral blood, taken on day 0 of AZD1222 vaccination. The origin of the receptors is an adult in good health. CDR3s include the opening cysteine and the closing phenylalanine or tryptophan. D genes are given only for firm matches. Expanded clones are given a class, and other clones once, few, many or no size at all.

D,J,size,V,DNA,CDR3
TRBD1,TRBJ1-5,.,TRBV9,TGTGCCAGCAGCCCCCGGGGACAGAACAATCAGCCCCAGCATTTT,CASSPRGQNNQPQHF
TRBD1,TRBJ1-2,.,TRBV7-6,TGTGCCAGCAGCCCCGGACAGGGGACCTTCTCGGGTGGCTACACCTTC,CASSPGQGTFSGGYTF
.,TRBJ1-1,.,TRBV28,TGTGCCACCGAAGAGAACACTGAAGCTTTCTTT,CATEENTEAFF
TRBD2,TRBJ2-2,.,TRBV5-4,TGTGCCAGCAGCCGGGAGGTGGCGAACACCGGGGAGCTGTTTTTT,CASSREVANTGELFF
.,TRBJ1-1,few,TRBV5-5,TGTGCCAGCAGCTTGGTGGAGGACACTGAAGCTTTCTTT,CASSLVEDTEAFF
.,TRBJ1-4,.,TRBV19,TGTGCCAGTACCCCGGGGTGGGGTAATGAAAAACTGTTTTTT,CASTPGWGNEKLFF
.,TRBJ2-5,.,TRBV28,TGTGCCAGCAGTTTAGGGACTCTGGAGACCCAGTACTTC,CASSLGTLETQYF
TRBD1,TRBJ2-7,.,TRBV10-3,TGTGCCACAACAGGGACAGCAAACTACGAGCAGTACTTC,CATTGTANYEQYF
.,TRBJ1-6,.,TRBV6-4,TGTGCCAGCAGTGACTACTACACCCGAATTGATTCCAATTCACCCCTCCACTTT,CASSDYYTRIDSNSPLHF
.,TRBJ2-7,.,TRBV11-2,TGTGCCAGCAGCTTAGGGCGGGACAGTTCTCGGGAGCAGTACTTC,CASSLGRDSSREQYF
TRBD2,TRBJ2-5,.,TRBV2,TGTGCCAGCGTCCTCGCGGGAGCCTCCTGGGAGACCCAGTACTTC,CASVLAGASWETQYF
.,TRBJ2-1,.,TRBV6-6,TGTGCCAGCAGACGAACGGATGAGCAGTTCTTC,CASRRTDEQFF
.,TRBJ2-5,.,TRBV5-1,TGCGCCAGCAGCTCGAGGACTATTCAAGAGACCCAGTACTTC,CASSSRTIQETQYF
TRBD1,TRBJ1-3,.,TRBV11-2,TGTGCCAGCAGCTTGGCACCGGGACAGGGGGGAAACACCATATATTTT,CASSLAPGQGGNTIYF
.,TRBJ1-1,once,TRBV4-1,TGCGCCAGCAGCCAAGAGAGGGCACAGTCCGCAGCTTTCTTT,CASSQERAQSAAFF
.,TRBJ2-3,.,TRBV3-1/TRBV3-2,TGTGCCAGCAGCCAAGACAGCCTAAAACCCAGCACAGATACGCAGTATTTT,CASSQDSLKPSTDTQYF
TRBD2,TRBJ2-1,.,TRBV4-3,TGCGCCAGCAGCCAAAGTGGGGAGGGCTCCTACAATGAGCAGTTCTTC,CASSQSGEGSYNEQFF
.,TRBJ2-5,.,TRBV4-2,TGTGCCAGCAGCCATGGCGGGGTCGGGGAGACCCAGTACTTC,CASSHGGVGETQYF
.,TRBJ2-5,.,TRBV5-1,TGCGCCAGCAGCTTGGACGGATCGACCCAAGAGACCCAGTACTTC,CASSLDGSTQETQYF
.,TRBJ2-3,.,TRBV29-1,TGCAGCGTTGAAGTAAGGGATGGCACAGATACGCAGTATTTT,CSVEVRDGTDTQYF
TRBD1,TRBJ1-1,.,TRBV2,TGTGCCAGCAGTAGACAGGGGGTGGCTGAAGCTTTCTTT,CASSRQGVAEAFF
TRBD1,TRBJ1-2,.,TRBV5-8,TGTGCCAGCAGCACGACAGGGGCCGCGCCTACCTTC,CASSTTGAAPTF
TRBD1,TRBJ1-1,.,TRBV10-3,TGTGCCATCAGAGGACAGGGGGCGAGCACTGAAGCTTTCTTT,CAIRGQGASTEAFF
TRBD1,TRBJ1-2,.,TRBV3-1/TRBV3-2,TGTGCCAGCATGGGCCGGGACAGATCTGGCTACACCTTC,CASMGRDRSGYTF
TRBD1,TRBJ2-7,once,TRBV28,TGTGCCAGCAGTCCACCCCCGGGGGACAGGGGAAGGTACGAGCAGTACTTC,CASSPPPGDRGRYEQYF
.,TRBJ1-1,.,TRBV7-9,TGTGCCAGCAGCTCACGGGGACAACCTAACACTGAAGCTTTCTTT,CASSSRGQPNTEAFF
.,TRBJ2-2,.,TRBV4-2,TGTGCCAGCAGCCAAGAAGTTTCCCCCGGGGCAACCGGGGAGCTGTTTTTT,CASSQEVSPGATGELFF
.,TRBJ1-4,.,TRBV5-5,TGTGCCAGCAGCTGGGTTGCAACTAATGAAAAACTGTTTTTT,CASSWVATNEKLFF
.,TRBJ1-5,.,TRBV5-1,TGCGCCAGCAGCTTATGGGGGGGGCAGGACCAGCCCCAGCATTTT,CASSLWGGQDQPQHF
.,TRBJ1-1,.,TRBV5-6,TGTGCCAGCAGCTTTGGGGGCCACACTGAAGCTTTCTTT,CASSFGGHTEAFF
.,TRBJ1-1,.,TRBV12-3/TRBV12-4,TGTGCCAGCAGACCAACCGGGACCGGGATGGCTTTCTTT,CASRPTGTGMAFF
.,TRBJ2-7,.,TRBV2,TGTGCCAGCGATTATTCGGTGGCAGGAAACGAGCAGTACTTC,CASDYSVAGNEQYF
.,TRBJ1-2,.,TRBV18,TGTGCCAGCCAACCTCCCGGGGTGGCTAACTATGGCTACACCTTC,CASQPPGVANYGYTF
TRBD1,TRBJ1-1,.,TRBV14,TGTGCCAGCAGCCGACAGGGGAACACTGAAGCTTTCTTT,CASSRQGNTEAFF
.,TRBJ1-1,.,TRBV7-9,TGTGCCAGCAGCTTGGGTGATTCTGGAGCTTTCTTT,CASSLGDSGAFF
.,TRBJ1-2,.,TRBV6-5,TGTGCCAGCAGTTACGCGGGGAAGTATGGCTACACCTTC,CASSYAGKYGYTF
.,TRBJ2-3,.,TRBV5-1,TGCGCCAGCAGCTTGGAGGGCAGGGTGAGCACAGATACGCAGTATTTT,CASSLEGRVSTDTQYF
TRBD2,TRBJ2-1,.,TRBV6-5,TGTGCCAGCAGTTCCAATGCCGGGGGGTACAATGAGCAGTTCTTC,CASSSNAGGYNEQFF
.,TRBJ2-5,.,TRBV18,TGTGCCAGCTCACCCCGAGGTACCATGGGGGAGACCCAGTACTTC,CASSPRGTMGETQYF
TRBD1,TRBJ1-1,once,TRBV7-2,TGTGCCAGCAGCTTATTCCCCGGGACAGGGAATAAAGCTTTCTTT,CASSLFPGTGNKAFF
.,TRBJ1-3,few,TRBV7-2,TGTGCCAGCAGCCAGATTGGAGGGGGAGTCGGAAACACCATATATTTT,CASSQIGGGVGNTIYF
.,TRBJ2-1,.,TRBV3-1/TRBV3-2,TGTGCCAGCAGCCAAGTCGGGGATGAGCAGTTCTTC,CASSQVGDEQFF
.,TRBJ1-1,.,TRBV5-1,TGCGCCAGCAGCTTGGATGGAGGGCGGAACACTGAAGCTTTCTTT,CASSLDGGRNTEAFF
.,TRBJ1-2,.,TRBV28,TGTGCCAGCAGTTTATGGCAGGCCGGGCGGTATGGCTACACCTTC,CASSLWQAGRYGYTF
.,TRBJ1-2,.,TRBV19,TGTGCCAGTAGTGCCGCAACAGGTCCCAACTATGGCTACACCTTC,CASSAATGPNYGYTF
.,TRBJ1-1,once,TRBV5-1,TGCGCCAGCAGCTTGGATGTCGGGGGCCCGAACACTGAAGCTTTCTTT,CASSLDVGGPNTEAFF
.,TRBJ2-7,.,TRBV7-9,TGTGCCAGCAGCCTCTGGTCCGAGCAGTACTTC,CASSLWSEQYF
TRBD2,TRBJ2-7,.,TRBV7-3,TGTGCCAGCAGCTTAGGGCCCCCTAGCGGGGGGGATGAGGGGGAGCAGTACTTC,CASSLGPPSGGDEGEQYF
.,TRBJ1-1,.,TRBV19,TGTGCCAGTAGTTTAGGACGGAGAAACACTGAAGCTTTCTTT,CASSLGRRNTEAFF
TRBD1,TRBJ2-5,.,TRBV19,TGTGCCAGTAGTTCAACAGGGGGCGTCGAGACCCAGTACTTC,CASSSTGGVETQYF
TRBD2,TRBJ2-1,.,TRBV24-1,TGTGCCACCAGTGACCAGGGGCGGGAGGGAGGCAATGAGCAGTTCTTC,CATSDQGREGGNEQFF
.,TRBJ1-1,.,TRBV18,TGTGCCAGCTCACCTAGGACAGTGGGGACTGAAGCTTTCTTT,CASSPRTVGTEAFF
.,TRBJ1-6,.,TRBV7-6,TGTGCCAGCAGCTTCCAACAGGGCCGTAATTCACCCCTCCACTTT,CASSFQQGRNSPLHF
.,TRBJ1-1,.,TRBV7-8,TGTGCCAGCAGCTTAACGGCCGGGAACACTGAAGCTTTCTTT,CASSLTAGNTEAFF
TRBD1,TRBJ2-7,.,TRBV6-2/TRBV6-3,TGTGCCAGCAGTTACCCCCGGACAGGGGCTTACGAGCAGTACTTC,CASSYPRTGAYEQYF
.,TRBJ1-5,.,TRBV5-1,TGCGCCAGCAGCCCTCAACCGGCTACCGGGTATGGGGAGCCCCAGCATTTT,CASSPQPATGYGEPQHF
.,TRBJ2-1,.,TRBV24-1,TGTGCCACCAGTGACACCGGGACATCCGCCTACAATGAGCAGTTCTTC,CATSDTGTSAYNEQFF